This T cell receptor (beta chain) was identified in a study of CD8 T cells in ankylosing spondylitis. Germline V lookup: CDR1 PRHDT, CDR2 FYEKMQ (reference sequence). The V end was cut by 0 bases, the J end by 2 bases, with 10 bases between. The CDR3 is 15 residues long. This clonotype was counted only a few times. Its specificity is not known. Study findings and constraints: Blood of patients with ankylosing spondylitis appeared to be characterized by a TCR beta motif of eight highly homologous variants. Matched synovial fluid from ankylosing spondylitis patients was reported to be enriched for disease-linked clones. Relatively scarce in peripheral blood, disease-linked clones were CD8+.

Construction of TCR beta libraries was performed using quantitative 5'-RACE with molecular barcodes. Each CDR3 protein gets one entry after TCRdb re-called the 5' RACE reads with MiXCR. The table lists about 460,000 distinct CDR3 sequences, about 5% of them singletons. The sample taken for sequencing was blood, either unsorted or a sorted T cell fraction (not recorded which). This TCR came from a male donor with ankylosing spondylitis. The chain combines TRBV13 with TRBJ1-2, with D hard to call. DNA for the CDR3: TGTGCCAGCAGCTTAGGCCGGAGCCTCAACTATGGCTACACCTTC. Protein: CASSLGRSLNYGYTF.